Detailed here is one TCR beta chain. In the original workflow: Reference gene primer amplification gave estimated nucleated cell counts. Generated by immunoSEQ multiplex PCR, the TCRdb table keeps only in-frame clones and is missing some. From that table come the V and J calls and clone size; the DNA was used to work out D and trimming. The sample records about 170,000 clones, 85% being singletons. This record belongs to a study of blood T cell repertoires in COVID-19. The CDR3 extends over 13 amino acids. With V trimmed by 4 bases and J by 6 bases, 6 bases remained unmatched. The germline gives CDR1 SGHRS, CDR2 YFSETQ.

The TCR comes from a woman older than 75 with COVID-19, enrolled during active disease. The chain is built from TRBV5-1 and TRBJ1-2; 7 bases are shared with TRBD1. Sequencing input: peripheral blood. CDR3 sequence reads: CASSPEGADGYTF. CDR3 bases: TGCGCCAGCAGCCCGGAGGGGGCTGATGGCTACACCTTC.